This T cell receptor (beta chain) was recovered during a study of response to subunit inactivated influenza vaccine (dated by TCRdb to the late 2010s). General notes on the study: The study used deep quantitative T cell receptor repertoire profiling to track responses to a trivalent subunit inactivated influenza vaccine. What the authors observed across the whole study: It was suggested by the authors that each seasonal influenza vaccination may recruit only a limited number of new T cells.

V is shortened by 6 bases, J by 1 base, and the region joining them spans 9 bases. Reading the germline V gene (reference sequence) gives CDR1 DFQATT and CDR2 SNEGSKA. The CDR3 goes from the cysteine to the phenylalanine over 12 residues. The CDR3 DNA has 36 bases and is translated from base 1. The library was produced with RT-PCR. The sequencer was an Illumina HiSeq 2500. TCRdb took the public reads, trimmed them with fastp at Q25, ran MiXCR for clone calling and kept in-frame beta chains. Under each unique CDR3 protein, matching rows form one entry showing the most common genes and DNA. The sample records some 600,000 distinct CDR3 sequences, about 14% of which are singletons. The top ten clonotypes cover roughly 7.6% of the sample. On this clonotype itself: Its antigen has not been determined. Base qualities are not at hand, and no much larger clone is one base apart.

The chain is encoded by TRBV20-1 joined to TRBJ2-5, with the D gene uncertain. This specimen consisted of PBMCs from blood, obtained 14 to 15 days before vaccination. The receptor comes from a middle-aged man who received an inactivated influenza vaccine. Donor details come from another sample of the same person, matched by shared clones. CDR3 sequence: CSALRLQETQYF. The nucleotide sequence is given as TGCAGTGCCTTGAGGCTCCAAGAGACCCAGTACTTC.